The 27 T cell receptor beta chains below were found in one sample sequenced in a study of blood T cell repertoires in COVID-19. Produced via immunoSEQ multiplex PCR; TCRdb's table is partial and in-frame only. Seen here are about 190,000 clones, 83% observed once, and the top ten hold approximately 6.5%. Sequences were obtained from peripheral blood. These receptors all come from a woman aged 40 to 50 with acute or convalescent COVID-19.

This clone came up a few times. The chain joins TRBV27 to TRBJ2-7; D unclear. V was shortened by 4 bases and J by 7 bases, with 17 bases between the two germline ends. The CDR3 consists of 14 residues. Germline assignment: CDR1 MNHEY and CDR2 SMNVEV (reference sequence). The DNA for the CDR3 is TGTGCCAGCAGTTCCTACCCAACCCCTAGGGAGCAGTACTTC. Translation gives CASSSYPTPREQYF.

Details on this clone: At one end, the junction sequence differs from germline, possibly due to a read error. V is TRBV28 and J is TRBJ1-4; D is unclear. This CDR3 is built from 15 residues. Germline V gene lookup returns CDR1 MDHEN and CDR2 SYDVKM. CDR3 sequence reads: CTSSFVAGDNEKLFF. The CDR3 DNA is TGTACCAGCAGTTTTGTTGCGGGAGATAATGAAAAACTGTTTTTT.

This chain uses TRBV12-3 or TRBV12-4 with TRBJ2-3, with D uncertain. This CDR3 is built from 13 residues. Trimming pared 8 bases from V and 5 bases from J, leaving 14 bases between. CDR3 amino acids: CASVLTGGDTQYF. CDR3 nucleotide sequence: TGTGCCAGCGTGCTTACCGGTGGAGATACGCAGTATTTT.

This clone was observed a single time. The chain couples TRBV4-2 to TRBJ2-5; possible D gene TRBD2, 7 bases. V lost 4 bases and J 4 bases, leaving 13 bases between the germline ends. The CDR3 loop spans 14 amino acids. The germline gives CDR1 LGHNA, CDR2 YNFKEQ. CDR3 coding DNA: TGTGCCAGCAGCCCACGGGGGGCCCGAGAGACCCAGTACTTC. The encoded protein is CASSPRGARETQYF.

The rearrangement joins TRBV24-1 to TRBJ1-5, with D possibly being TRBD1 (6 bases). Trimming took off 0 bases at V and 9 bases at J, with 11 bases between the two ends. The CDR3 spans 14 residues. Germline values: CDR1 KGHDR, CDR2 SFDVKD. In nucleotides, the CDR3 is TGTGCCACCAGTGATTTGCAAGGGGGTCCGCCCCAGCATTTT. Amino acid sequence: CATSDLQGGPPQHF.

The J gene is TRBJ1-5, the V gene TRBV19; D remains ambiguous. This CDR3 is built from 16 residues. V was clipped by 2 bases and J by 0 bases, with 11 bases between them. Per the germline V gene, CDR1 is LNHDA and CDR2 is SQIVND (reference sequence). The CDR3 DNA sequence: TGTGCCAGTAGTATATTTGGGCAGTATAGCAATCAGCCCCAGCATTTT. This gives the protein CASSIFGQYSNQPQHF.

This clone was found once. The V call is TRBV5-1, the J call TRBJ1-6; possibly TRBD1 for D (5 bases). Germline V gene lookup returns CDR1 SGHRS and CDR2 YFSETQ. This CDR3 spans 15 amino acids. The V end was cut by 0 bases, the J end by 7 bases, with 11 bases between. CDR3 in amino acids: CASSLDAGRNSPLHF. The DNA for the CDR3 is TGCGCCAGCAGCTTGGATGCGGGGCGCAATTCACCCCTCCACTTT.

The J gene is TRBJ2-3, the V gene TRBV6-5; D is undetermined. Germline V lookup: CDR1 MNHEY, CDR2 SVGAGI. Deletions cut 5 bases from V and 7 bases from J, with 7 bases between. The CDR3 runs to 11 residues. CDR3 in DNA: TGTGCCAGCAGTAGCTGGTATACGCAGTATTTT. Encoded protein: CASSSWYTQYF.

The chain joins TRBV5-1 to TRBJ1-1; a weak D match, TRBD1 (6 bases). Germline V gene lookup returns CDR1 SGHRS and CDR2 YFSETQ. V was shortened by 5 bases and J by 0 bases, with 11 bases between the two germline ends. The CDR3 runs to 14 residues. DNA for the CDR3: TGCGCCAGCAGTTCGGGACACCTGAACACTGAAGCTTTCTTT. The encoded protein is CASSSGHLNTEAFF.

The chain couples TRBV4-1 to TRBJ1-6, with 12 bases fitting TRBD1. Losses at the gene ends were 4 bases for V and 10 bases for J; bases not matched to a gene: 5. The germline CDR1 and CDR2 sequences are MGHRA and YSYEKL. This CDR3 has 15 amino acids. DNA for the CDR3: TGCGCCAGCAGCCTTTCAGGGACAGGGGGCTCACCCCTCCACTTT. Translated: CASSLSGTGGSPLHF.

This clone was picked up many times. V is TRBV29-1 and J is TRBJ1-2; 8 positions agree with TRBD1. V shed 6 bases and J 8 bases; nucleotides not matched to a gene: 5. The V gene's germline CDR1 is SQVTM and CDR2 ANQGSEA. The CDR3 is 11 residues long. The CDR3 DNA sequence: TGCAGCGTCCACAGGGGGGGCGGCTACACCTTC. Amino acids: CSVHRGGGYTF.

The chain combines TRBV3-1 (or the pseudogene TRBV3-2) with TRBJ2-2; D might be TRBD2 (6 bases). The CDR3 runs 16 residues. Trimming stripped 1 base from V and 5 bases from J, with 14 bases between. Germline V lookup: CDR1 LGHDT, CDR2 YNNKEL (reference sequence). The CDR3 region is CASSQVGGLGTGELFF. The CDR3 coding sequence is TGTGCCAGCAGCCAAGTCGGGGGACTGGGAACCGGGGAGCTGTTTTTT.

This chain uses TRBV2 with TRBJ1-5, with D perhaps TRBD1 (6 bases). The germline CDR1 and CDR2 sequences are SNHLY and FYNNEI. Trimming cost V 4 bases and J 6 bases, with 10 bases left between them. The CDR3 covers 13 residues. The CDR3 loop is CASSAGRGQPQHF. The DNA of the CDR3 is TGTGCCAGCAGTGCCGGCAGGGGTCAGCCCCAGCATTTT.

This sequence joins TRBV5-1 and TRBJ2-3; D might be TRBD1 (6 bases). Germline lookup yields CDR1 SGHRS and CDR2 YFSETQ. The length of the CDR3 is 16 residues. Deletions cut 0 bases from V and 2 bases from J, with 13 bases between. For the CDR3, the DNA is TGCGCCAGCAGCTTGGGGACAGCTGACTACACAGATACGCAGTATTTT. Amino acid sequence: CASSLGTADYTDTQYF.

This rearrangement joins TRBV5-1 to TRBJ2-2, with 7 positions matching TRBD2. This CDR3 has 18 residues. Per germline, CDR1 SGHRS and CDR2 YFSETQ. With V trimmed by 2 bases and J by 0 bases, 10 bases remained unmatched. CDR3 DNA: TGCGCCAGCAGCTTCAGACTAGCAGCCAACACGAACACCGGGGAGCTGTTTTTT. It yields the protein CASSFRLAANTNTGELFF. The full variable domain, completed using reference TRBV5-1 and TRBJ2-2, is KAGVTQTPRYLIKTRGQQVTLSCSPISGHRSVSWYQQTPGQGLQFLFEYFSETQRNKGNFPGRFSGRQFSNSRSEMNVSTLELGDSALYLCASSFRLAANTNTGELFFGEGSRLTVL.

V usage is TRBV18 and J usage is TRBJ1-2; a possible D gene is TRBD1 (6 bases). V gave up 5 bases and J gave up 4 bases, with 17 bases separating them. This CDR3 region has 15 residues. Per germline, CDR1 KGHSH and CDR2 LQKENI. CDR3 amino acids: CASSTGTGGIYGYTF. The CDR3, as DNA: TGTGCCAGCTCAACAGGGACGGGGGGAATCTATGGCTACACCTTC.

The chain carries TRBV2 and TRBJ1-4; D is unclear. The V and J ends lost 7 bases and 0 bases respectively, with 12 bases between them. The V gene's germline CDR1 is SNHLY and CDR2 FYNNEI. This CDR3 is built from 15 residues. The CDR3 DNA reads as TGTGCCAGCATTACACATCCTTCAACTAATGAAAAACTGTTTTTT. This sequence encodes CASITHPSTNEKLFF.

The genes are TRBV5-1 and TRBJ1-1; TRBD1 matches 8 bases. Germline V lookup: CDR1 SGHRS, CDR2 YFSETQ. The trim removed 4 bases at V and 5 bases at J, leaving 1 base unmatched. CDR3 length equals 12 residues. CDR3 sequence reads: CASSTGGTEAFF. The CDR3 DNA reads as TGCGCCAGCAGCACAGGGGGAACTGAAGCTTTCTTT.

The J gene is TRBJ1-2, the V gene TRBV5-1; D unclear. CDR1 and CDR2 (germline): SGHRS, YFSETQ. V was trimmed by 4 bases and J by 4 bases, leaving 20 bases between them. This CDR3 has 16 residues. The CDR3 is CASSPGESRGVYGYTF. CDR3 DNA sequence: TGCGCCAGCAGCCCTGGGGAATCCCGCGGGGTCTATGGCTACACCTTC.

The chain couples TRBV28 to TRBJ2-7; perhaps TRBD1 as D (6 bases). V lost 3 bases and J lost 12, with 12 bases in between. Germline V CDR1 and CDR2: MDHEN, SYDVKM. CDR3 size: 11 residues. Here the CDR3 reads CASSFQGKGYF. The CDR3, as DNA: TGTGCCAGCAGTTTCCAGGGGAAGGGGTACTTC.

This clone appeared a single time. Its ends do not fully match the called genes, so a read error is possible. The chain links TRBV4-1 to TRBJ2-1; 9 bases are a match to TRBD1. CDR1 is MGHRA, CDR2 YSYEKL, per germline. This CDR3 is built from 12 residues. CDR3 protein: CASSQVPGQGLF. The CDR3 DNA reads as TGCGCCAGCAGCCAAGTCCCCGGACAGGGGCTCTTC.

The chain uses TRBV10-3 and TRBJ2-5; TRBD2 aligns across 8 bases. The junction had 9 bases not matched to a gene; V was cut back by 10 bases and J by 5 bases. The CDR3 has 13 residues. Germline V CDR1 and CDR2: ENHRY, SYGVKD. The CDR3 DNA is TGTGCCACCGGGGGGGGTGGAGGGGAGACCCAGTACTTC. This codes for CATGGGGGETQYF.

V and J are TRBV7-2 and TRBJ1-4, with D possibly being TRBD1 (5 bases). The CDR3 covers 16 residues. Germline-derived CDR1 and CDR2 are SGHTA and FQGNSA. Trimming took off 0 bases at V and 5 bases at J, with 13 bases between the two ends. The CDR3 coding sequence is TGTGCCAGCAGCTTAGCAGCAGGGTCTGGGAATGAAAAACTGTTTTTT. Its translation is CASSLAAGSGNEKLFF. The full variable domain, completed using reference TRBV7-2 and TRBJ1-4, is GAGVSQSPSNKVTEKGKDVELRCDPISGHTALYWYRQSLGQGLEFLIYFQGNSAPDKSGLPSDRFSAERTGGSVSTLTIQRTQQEDSAVYLCASSLAAGSGNEKLFFGSGTQLSVL.

J is TRBJ1-4 and V is TRBV5-1, with TRBD1 as a possible D gene (6 bases). Germline CDR1 and CDR2: SGHRS and YFSETQ. The CDR3 is made up of 14 amino acids. The V and J ends lost 4 bases and 4 bases respectively, with 11 bases between them. This chain's CDR3 is CASSRTVDNEKLFF. Written as DNA, the CDR3 is TGCGCCAGCAGCAGGACAGTAGATAATGAAAAACTGTTTTTT.

The V and J genes are TRBV6-5 and TRBJ1-2, with D perhaps TRBD1 (6 bases). The germline gives CDR1 MNHEY, CDR2 SVGAGI. The V end was cut by 5 bases, the J end by 5 bases, with 18 bases between. The CDR3 covers 15 residues. The CDR3 loop reads CASSQQGLGSYGYTF. DNA of the CDR3: TGTGCCAGCAGTCAACAGGGCCTGGGGAGTTATGGCTACACCTTC.

The chain is built from TRBV30 and TRBJ2-7; D unresolved. The CDR3 sequence is 11 residues long. CDR1 GTSNPN and CDR2 SVGIG come from the germline V gene (reference sequence). Deletions cut 0 bases from V and 6 bases from J, with 6 bases between. CDR3 DNA: TGTGCCTGGAGTGTTTGGAGCGAGCAGTACTTC. Translated, it gives CAWSVWSEQYF.

The chain links TRBV6-5 to TRBJ1-1; possible D gene TRBD1, 5 bases. There are 14 residues in the CDR3. The germline V gene has CDR1 MNHEY and CDR2 SVGAGI. Between the trimmed V and J ends, which lost 4 bases and 6 bases, there was a span of 15 bases. CDR3 in DNA: TGTGCCAGCAGTTTCCATGGGTTAGGGGCTGAAGCTTTCTTT. Its protein product is CASSFHGLGAEAFF.